This entry is about one T cell receptor beta chain. The antigen is not known. The entry originates in a study of beta chain features in type 1 diabetes. CDR1 and CDR2 from the germline V gene are SGHTA and FQGNSA. The CDR3 contains 17 residues. Trimming stripped 3 bases from V and 0 bases from J, with 12 bases between. The sequenced template was cDNA made from the entire isolated RNA. Libraries were prepared by immunoSEQ multiplex PCR; TCRdb keeps only in-frame clonotypes and omits some of them. Among 140,000 to 150,000 clones listed, 10% to 15% were seen once. Study-wide findings and caveats: Whatever favoring of shorter templates PCR might show would apply equally to patients and controls. Among all four CD4+ subsets, Type 1 diabetes patients had TCRB CDR3s that were moderately but significantly shorter.

CD45RO/CCR7/CD25/CD127/CD95/CD27 staining was used to isolate CD4+ naive, central memory, regulatory and stem cell-like memory cells by sorting. The receptor was derived from a man between 18 and 29 years old with type 1 diabetes. The J gene is TRBJ1-6, the V gene TRBV7-2; a weak D match, TRBD1 (5 bases). Input material: central memory CD4+ T cells from blood. The CDR3 DNA sequence: TGTGCCAGCAGCTTCCAGGACACTAGCTCCTATAATTCACCCCTCCACTTT. Encoded protein: CASSFQDTSSYNSPLHF.